Listed here are 32 T cell receptor beta chains from one sample, sequenced in a study of T cell responses to AZD1222 COVID-19 vaccine. Produced via immunoSEQ multiplex PCR; TCRdb's table is partial and in-frame only. The sample shows 100,000 to 150,000 clones, nearly 95% of them seen only once. The material sequenced was peripheral blood, taken on day 0 of AZD1222 vaccination. The receptors come from an adult in good health.

The J gene is TRBJ1-3, the V gene TRBV14; D unresolved. Germline lookup yields CDR1 SGHDN and CDR2 FVKESK. The CDR3 is made up of 18 amino acids. Trimming left V 2 bases short and J 0 bases short, with 17 bases between. CDR3 residues: CASSQLPRVGSSGNTIYF. CDR3 nucleotides: TGTGCCAGCAGCCAATTACCCAGAGTTGGCTCCTCTGGAAACACCATATATTTT.

This clone was recorded a few times. The chain joins TRBV2 to TRBJ1-2; D unclear. The CDR3 totals 14 residues. Germline V gene lookup returns CDR1 SNHLY and CDR2 FYNNEI. V was trimmed by 8 bases and J by 0 bases, leaving 13 bases between them. The CDR3: CASGTGVANYGYTF. The CDR3 DNA is TGTGCCAGCGGAACGGGTGTTGCTAACTATGGCTACACCTTC.

This chain connects TRBV19 to TRBJ1-2, with D uncertain. The CDR3 has 17 amino acids. With 3 bases removed from V and 6 bases from J, the gap between germline ends came to 23 bases. Germline V gene lookup returns CDR1 LNHDA and CDR2 SQIVND (reference sequence). CDR3: CASSIGGRASPSDGYTF. CDR3 in DNA: TGTGCCAGTAGTATTGGTGGTAGAGCCTCCCCTTCGGATGGCTACACCTTC.

The chain's CDR3 is CASSHARDRGNYGYTF. In nucleotides, the CDR3 is TGTGCCAGCAGTCATGCCCGGGACAGGGGTAACTATGGCTACACCTTC. The rearrangement links TRBV2 to TRBJ1-2; 10 bases align to TRBD1. Germline V lookup: CDR1 SNHLY, CDR2 FYNNEI. There are 16 residues in the CDR3. J was trimmed by 1 base and V by 5 bases; bases with no gene match: 7.

The chain has TRBV6-6 and TRBJ1-2; D is ambiguous. CDR1 is MNHNY and CDR2 is SVGAGI in the germline V gene (reference sequence). The V end lost 4 bases, the J end lost 5 bases, and 11 bases lay between the germline ends. The CDR3 runs to 13 residues. DNA for the CDR3: TGTGCCAGCAGTTCGGTTCGATCGTATGGCTACACCTTC. Translated: CASSSVRSYGYTF.

This chain links TRBV13 with TRBJ1-1, with 7 positions matching TRBD1. Germline V lookup: CDR1 PRHDT, CDR2 FYEKMQ (reference sequence). V shed 5 bases and J 0 bases; nucleotides not matched to a gene: 12. CDR3 length: 17 residues. DNA for the CDR3: TGTGCCAGCAGCCCCCTCGACAGGGATAATGTGAACACTGAAGCTTTCTTT. Its translation is CASSPLDRDNVNTEAFF.

The CDR3 reads CASSATTLTLNEQFF. Written as DNA, the CDR3 is TGTGCCAGCAGCGCGACTACGCTAACCCTCAATGAGCAGTTCTTC. This chain joins TRBV9 and TRBJ2-1, with D tentatively TRBD2 (5 bases). The CDR3 runs to 15 residues. Trimming removed 3 bases at V and 6 bases at J, with 16 bases between. Per the germline V gene, CDR1 is SGDLS and CDR2 is YYNGEE. Full variable domain (rest looked up from reference TRBV9 and TRBJ2-1): DSGVTQTPKHLITATGQRVTLRCSPRSGDLSVYWYQQSLDQGLQFLIQYYNGEERAKGNILERFSAQQFPDLHSELNLSSLELGDSALYFCASSATTLTLNEQFFGPGTRLTVL.

This clone was found once. This rearrangement joins TRBV18 to TRBJ2-1, with 11 bases fitting TRBD2. This CDR3 is built from 15 residues. The V and J ends lost 6 bases and 8 bases, in that order; junction bases with no gene match: 9. Germline CDR1 is KGHSH and CDR2 is LQKENI. CDR3 coding DNA: TGTGCCAGCTCGTACGCGACTAGCGGGAAGGATGAGCAGTTCTTC. This codes for CASSYATSGKDEQFF. The entire variable domain, with the rest obtained from reference TRBV18 and TRBJ2-1, is as follows: NAGVMQNPRHLVRRRGQEARLRCSPMKGHSHVYWYRQLPEEGLKFMVYLQKENIIDESGMPKERFSAEFPKEGPSILRIQQVVRGDSAAYFCASSYATSGKDEQFFGPGTRLTVL.

The chain recombines TRBV6-4 with TRBJ2-1; 7 bases line up with TRBD1. The length of the CDR3 is 13 residues. CDR1 is MRHNA, CDR2 SNTAGT, per germline. The junction had 3 bases not matched to a gene; V was cut back by 5 bases and J by 5 bases. CDR3 amino acids: CASSSDRHNEQFF. The CDR3 DNA is TGTGCCAGCAGTTCGGACAGGCACAATGAGCAGTTCTTC.

V is TRBV9 and J is TRBJ2-3; a weak D match, TRBD1 (5 bases). V was trimmed by 6 bases and J by 1 base, leaving 15 bases between them. This CDR3 spans 15 amino acids. The germline gives CDR1 SGDLS, CDR2 YYNGEE. In DNA form, the CDR3 reads TGTGCCAGCACCAGGGTAGACATTGGCACAGATACGCAGTATTTT. It codes for CASTRVDIGTDTQYF.

The chain recombines TRBV28 with TRBJ2-1; the match to TRBD1 covers 9 bases. The CDR3 covers 12 residues. Per the germline V gene, CDR1 is MDHEN and CDR2 is SYDVKM. The V gene end was trimmed by 5 bases and the J gene end by 13 bases; junction bases not matched to a gene: 6. The DNA of the CDR3 is TGTGCCAGCAGTATCACAGGGGGCGGTCAGTTCTTC. It codes for CASSITGGGQFF.

The chain couples TRBV27 to TRBJ1-5; TRBD1 aligns across 11 bases. The germline V gene encodes CDR1 MNHEY and CDR2 SMNVEV (reference sequence). V lost 5 bases and J lost 8; bases outside the gene matches: 2. The CDR3 consists of 13 residues. The CDR3 DNA is TGTGCCAGCAGTCGGGACAGGGGGGAGCCCCAGCATTTT. Translation gives CASSRDRGEPQHF.

The chain recombines TRBV3-1 (or the pseudogene TRBV3-2) with TRBJ1-2, with 10 bases identical to TRBD1. This CDR3 is 14 amino acids long. The ends lost 4 bases at V and 7 bases at J; junction bases unmatched: 6. Germline V lookup: CDR1 LGHDT, CDR2 YNNKEL (reference sequence). Written as DNA, the CDR3 is TGTGCCAGCAGCCCTACGACAGGGGGCCGTGGCTACACCTTC. It specifies CASSPTTGGRGYTF.

V is TRBV5-1 and J is TRBJ2-2; D is uncertain. The CDR3 has 13 residues. With 3 bases removed from V and 3 bases from J, the gap between germline ends came to 6 bases. In germline, CDR1 is SGHRS, CDR2 YFSETQ. The CDR3 reads CASSSIYTGELFF. The CDR3 DNA follows: TGCGCCAGCAGCTCCATTTACACCGGGGAGCTGTTTTTT. Drawing the rest from reference TRBV5-1 and TRBJ2-2, the complete variable domain is KAGVTQTPRYLIKTRGQQVTLSCSPISGHRSVSWYQQTPGQGLQFLFEYFSETQRNKGNFPGRFSGRQFSNSRSEMNVSTLELGDSALYLCASSSIYTGELFFGEGSRLTVL.

The rearrangement uses TRBV3-1 (or the pseudogene TRBV3-2) and TRBJ2-1; D possibly corresponds to TRBD1 (6 bases). CDR1 is LGHDT, CDR2 YNNKEL, per germline (reference sequence). Trimming pared 1 base from V and 3 bases from J, leaving 13 bases between. CDR3 length equals 16 residues. CDR3: CASSQGVQGNYNEQFF. The CDR3 DNA reads TGTGCCAGCAGCCAAGGAGTGCAGGGGAACTACAATGAGCAGTTCTTC.

The CDR3 sequence: CAWVQGADTQYF. Written as DNA, the CDR3 is TGTGCCTGGGTACAGGGCGCAGATACGCAGTATTTT. The V gene is TRBV30, the J gene TRBJ2-3, with D tentatively TRBD1 (6 bases). The CDR3 length is 12 residues. With 5 bases removed from V and 4 bases from J, the gap between germline ends came to 10 bases. Germline loops: CDR1 GTSNPN, CDR2 SVGIG (reference sequence).

The V gene is TRBV5-6, the J gene TRBJ2-2; D is unclear. Looked up from germline, CDR1 is SGHDT and CDR2 is YYEEEE. V was clipped by 4 bases and J by 7 bases, with 8 bases between them. The CDR3 spans 12 residues. In DNA form, the CDR3 reads TGTGCCAGCAGCCTCACCGACGGGGAGCTGTTTTTT. This encodes CASSLTDGELFF.

Written as DNA, the CDR3 is TGTGCCAGCAGCTTATGGCGGGTTTCCGAAGAGACCCAGTACTTC. This translates into CASSLWRVSEETQYF. This chain connects TRBV7-2 to TRBJ2-5, with D possibly being TRBD2 (5 bases). The CDR3 totals 15 residues. In germline, CDR1 is SGHTA, CDR2 FQGNSA. Trimming left V 2 bases short and J 3 bases short, with 13 bases between.

V usage is TRBV10-1 and J usage is TRBJ2-1; 8 nucleotides match TRBD1. CDR3 size: 13 residues. Per germline, CDR1 WNHNN and CDR2 SYGVQD (reference sequence). Trimming removed 7 bases from V and 16 bases from J; junction bases left unmatched: 15. The CDR3 coding sequence is TGCGCCAGCACCCCAGAGATCAACAGGGGGATATTCTTC. Residues: CASTPEINRGIFF.

This chain joins TRBV19 and TRBJ2-1, with TRBD2 identical over 11 bases. V trimming: 4 bases; J trimming: 0 bases; junction bases outside the gene matches: 2. Germline values: CDR1 LNHDA, CDR2 SQIVND (reference sequence). The CDR3 extends over 16 amino acids. CDR3 nucleotides: TGTGCCAGTAGTAGACTAGCGGGGAGCTCCTACAATGAGCAGTTCTTC. Its protein is CASSRLAGSSYNEQFF.

V and J are TRBV5-6 and TRBJ1-6, with 7 bases fitting TRBD1. V trimming: 0 bases; J trimming: 11 bases; junction bases outside the gene matches: 8. There are 15 residues in the CDR3. The germline V gene encodes CDR1 SGHDT and CDR2 YYEEEE. The CDR3 reads CASSLALGGLAPLHF. In nucleotides, the CDR3 is TGTGCCAGCAGCTTGGCTTTAGGGGGCTTGGCACCCCTCCACTTT.

This chain connects TRBV7-3 to TRBJ2-2, with D unclear. Germline V gives CDR1 SGHTA, CDR2 FQGTGA. V was trimmed by 2 bases and J by 1 base, leaving 8 bases between them. This CDR3 comprises 15 residues. The CDR3 loop reads CASSLGPRNTGELFF. CDR3 sequence (DNA): TGTGCCAGCAGCTTAGGTCCCAGGAACACCGGGGAGCTGTTTTTT.

This chain connects TRBV28 to TRBJ1-1; D uncertain. The CDR3 extends over 15 amino acids. Germline values: CDR1 MDHEN, CDR2 SYDVKM. Deletions cut 2 bases from V and 5 bases from J, with 15 bases between. The CDR3 region is CASSLRAMVRTEAFF. The CDR3 DNA reads as TGTGCCAGCAGTTTACGCGCCATGGTCCGTACTGAAGCTTTCTTT. Drawing the rest from reference TRBV28 and TRBJ1-1, the complete variable domain is DVKVTQSSRYLVKRTGEKVFLECVQDMDHENMFWYRQDPGLGLRLIYFSYDVKMKEKGDIPEGYSVSREKKERFSLILESASTNQTSMYLCASSLRAMVRTEAFFGQGTRLTVV.

The chain is built from TRBV6-2 or TRBV6-3 and TRBJ1-5; 7 nucleotides match TRBD1. The germline CDR1 and CDR2 sequences are MNHEY and SVGEGT. The V gene end was trimmed by 2 bases and the J gene end by 3 bases; junction bases not matched to a gene: 4. This CDR3 spans 15 amino acids. The CDR3 loop is CASSYPGTANQPQHF. The CDR3 DNA sequence: TGTGCCAGCAGTTACCCCGGGACAGCCAATCAGCCCCAGCATTTT.

The V and J genes are TRBV13 and TRBJ2-1; D is undetermined. Trimming removed 3 bases from V and 10 bases from J, with 13 bases in between. Germline loops: CDR1 PRHDT, CDR2 FYEKMQ (reference sequence). CDR3 size: 13 residues. Here the CDR3 DNA reads TGTGCCAGCAGCTTCCCAATTGGTAAAGAGCAGTTCTTC. This encodes CASSFPIGKEQFF.

V usage is TRBV28 and J usage is TRBJ2-1; 9 bases agree with TRBD2. The V segment lost 7 bases and the J segment 9 bases; nucleotides outside the gene matches: 13. Looked up from germline, CDR1 is MDHEN and CDR2 is SYDVKM. This CDR3 region has 15 residues. CDR3: CASTPPLAGVVEQFF. As DNA, the CDR3 is TGTGCCAGCACCCCCCCCTTAGCGGGAGTCGTTGAGCAGTTCTTC. The full variable domain, with the rest looked up from reference TRBV28 and TRBJ2-1, is DVKVTQSSRYLVKRTGEKVFLECVQDMDHENMFWYRQDPGLGLRLIYFSYDVKMKEKGDIPEGYSVSREKKERFSLILESASTNQTSMYLCASTPPLAGVVEQFFGPGTRLTVL.

The chain links TRBV10-3 to TRBJ1-6; TRBD1 might be the D (6 bases). Germline V gene lookup returns CDR1 ENHRY and CDR2 SYGVKD. The length of the CDR3 is 16 residues. V was shortened by 2 bases and J by 10 bases, with 18 bases between the two germline ends. The CDR3 region is CAISEEQGLYGSPLHF. The DNA for the CDR3 is TGTGCCATCAGTGAGGAACAGGGATTGTACGGCTCACCCCTCCACTTT.

The rearrangement joins TRBV14 to TRBJ2-7; no firm D call. V shed 3 bases and J shed 0 bases, with 12 bases lying between them. The germline gives CDR1 SGHDN, CDR2 FVKESK. This CDR3 region has 15 residues. CDR3 loop: CASSQRRRSSYEQYF. CDR3 coding DNA: TGTGCCAGCAGCCAGAGGCGGCGCTCCTCCTACGAGCAGTACTTC.

The CDR3 sequence is CASSLPGVNTEAFF. The CDR3 DNA is TGTGCCAGCAGCTTGCCGGGTGTGAACACTGAAGCTTTCTTT. The gene calls are TRBV5-4 and TRBJ1-1; D call uncertain. V dropped 1 base and J dropped 0 bases, with 7 bases sitting between them. Germline V gene lookup returns CDR1 SGHNT and CDR2 YYREEE (reference sequence). The CDR3 runs to 14 residues.

This clone showed up just once. The rearrangement links TRBV28 to TRBJ1-1; D is ambiguous. V was shortened by 3 bases and J by 5 bases, with 7 bases between the two germline ends. This CDR3 contains 12 residues. The germline V gene encodes CDR1 MDHEN and CDR2 SYDVKM. In DNA form, the CDR3 reads TGTGCCAGCAGTTTGTACGGGACTGAAGCTTTCTTT. Residues: CASSLYGTEAFF.

The rearrangement joins TRBV6-5 to TRBJ2-2; unclear D gene. V lost 7 bases, J lost 6 bases, and 15 bases lay in between. This CDR3 has 14 amino acids. Germline lookup yields CDR1 MNHEY and CDR2 SVGAGI. The CDR3 DNA follows: TGTGCCAGCACTCTGAGCCCCCGGTCCGGGGAGCTGTTTTTT. Its translation is CASTLSPRSGELFF.

In nucleotides, the CDR3 is TGTGCCATTCTAAATGAGGGTTCAAACTATGGCTACACCTTC. This encodes CAILNEGSNYGYTF. The chain uses TRBV19 and TRBJ1-2; D gene unclear. V was cut by 10 bases and J by 2 bases, with 17 bases left in between. This CDR3 contains 14 residues. Germline lookup yields CDR1 LNHDA and CDR2 SQIVND (reference sequence).